This entry is about one T cell receptor beta chain. The data originate from a study of CD8 T cells in Susac syndrome. Random hexamers were used to reverse transcribe about 0.45 to 1 ug of RNA. TCRdb re-called the immunoSEQ multiplex PCR reads through MiXCR, storing one row per CDR3 protein. Counted here are about 250,000 distinct CDR3 sequences, around 95% occurring once; the ten biggest clones make up roughly 0.072%. Sequenced material: CD4+ T cells from PBMCs. The receptor was derived from a human donor with multiple sclerosis.

For the CDR3, the DNA is TGTGCCAGCAGTTTAAGCCTAGCGGGTAGAACCGGGGAGCTGTTTTTT. It codes for CASSLSLAGRTGELFF. V is TRBV28 and J is TRBJ2-2; 8 positions match TRBD2. J was trimmed by 5 bases and V by 2 bases; bases with no gene match: 7. This CDR3 is 16 amino acids long. Per the germline V gene, CDR1 is MDHEN and CDR2 is SYDVKM.